A single sample is the source of the 21 T cell receptor beta chains below, sequenced in a study of blood T cell repertoires in COVID-19. The data were produced by immunoSEQ multiplex PCR, yet TCRdb's version contains in-frame clones alone and is incomplete. The sample carries 130,000 to 150,000 clones, more than 75% recorded once. The sequenced sample consisted of peripheral blood. The receptors originated from a man aged 55 to 70 with active or convalescent COVID-19.

The chain carries TRBV19 and TRBJ1-1; D ambiguous. Germline lookup yields CDR1 LNHDA and CDR2 SQIVND (reference sequence). This CDR3 region has 14 residues. V was trimmed by 5 bases and J by 6 bases, leaving 16 bases between them. Here the CDR3 DNA reads TGTGCCAGTAGTCCCCGACACCTCAGCCCTGAAGCTTTCTTT. It encodes CASSPRHLSPEAFF.

The rearrangement joins TRBV14 to TRBJ2-7; 10 bases fit TRBD1. Germline CDR1 SGHDN, CDR2 FVKESK. Losses at the gene ends were 4 bases for V and 3 bases for J; bases not matched to a gene: 6. The CDR3 covers 15 residues. In nucleotides, the CDR3 is TGTGCCAGCAGCCCGTTCGGGACAGGGGTCTACGAGCAGTACTTC. Translation gives CASSPFGTGVYEQYF.

The rearrangement uses TRBV5-1 and TRBJ2-7, with TRBD1 identical over 9 bases. The length of the CDR3 is 16 residues. From germline, CDR1 is SGHRS and CDR2 YFSETQ. The junction had 10 bases not matched to a gene; V was cut back by 4 bases and J by 2 bases. CDR3 coding DNA: TGCGCCAGCAGCCCCCAAGGGACAGGGACAACCTACGAGCAGTACTTC. It translates to CASSPQGTGTTYEQYF.

The chain has TRBV19 and TRBJ1-5; 11 nucleotides match TRBD1. After removal of 0 bases from V and 5 bases from J, the junction contained 6 bases not matched to a gene. Germline assignment: CDR1 LNHDA and CDR2 SQIVND (reference sequence). This CDR3 has 17 residues. CDR3 amino acids: CASSIDWDRGFYQPQHF. DNA of the CDR3: TGTGCCAGTAGTATAGATTGGGACAGGGGGTTCTATCAGCCCCAGCATTTT.

This clone is a singleton in its sample. The rearrangement uses TRBV24-1 and TRBJ2-5; 8 positions agree with TRBD1. Unmatched junction bases numbered 9, after V lost 4 bases and J lost 0 bases. Germline CDR1 is KGHDR and CDR2 is SFDVKD. The CDR3 covers 17 residues. The CDR3, as DNA: TGTGCCACCAGTGACCCGACAGGGGACTCGTACCAAGAGACCCAGTACTTC. This sequence encodes CATSDPTGDSYQETQYF.

This clone was seen a single time. V usage is TRBV5-1 and J usage is TRBJ1-1; 9 bases are shared with TRBD1. CDR1 and CDR2 (germline): SGHRS, YFSETQ. This CDR3 has 15 residues. V lost 3 bases to trimming and J lost 4 bases; unmatched junction nucleotides: 7. Here the CDR3 reads CASSSPTGGGTEAFF. CDR3 DNA sequence: TGCGCCAGCAGCTCACCGACAGGGGGTGGCACTGAAGCTTTCTTT.

The rearrangement uses TRBV27 and TRBJ2-1; a weak D match, TRBD1 (5 bases). Germline V lookup: CDR1 MNHEY, CDR2 SMNVEV (reference sequence). With 5 bases removed from V and 0 bases from J, the gap between germline ends came to 11 bases. The CDR3 contains 15 residues. The CDR3: CASSIRQTSYNEQFF. The CDR3 nucleotides read TGTGCCAGCAGTATAAGACAGACCTCCTACAATGAGCAGTTCTTC.

The chain is built from TRBV20-1 and TRBJ2-7, with 7 nucleotides matching TRBD2. Germline CDR1 is DFQATT and CDR2 is SNEGSKA (reference sequence). The length of the CDR3 is 11 residues. Here the CDR3 reads CRPSGSYEQYF. CDR3 nucleotide sequence: TGCAGGCCTAGCGGCTCCTACGAGCAGTACTTC.

This clone was counted only a few times. The genes are TRBV7-2 and TRBJ1-1; D unresolved. V dropped 8 bases and J dropped 4 bases, with 17 bases sitting between them. Germline V lookup: CDR1 SGHTA, CDR2 FQGNSA. This CDR3 has 14 residues. DNA for the CDR3: TGTGCCAGCGGGCGAGGAGGTCTAGTCACTGAAGCTTTCTTT. It encodes CASGRGGLVTEAFF.

The CDR3 nucleotides read TGCAGCGTTGGCCTTAGGAGTGCCAACAATGAGCAGTTCTTC. Its protein product is CSVGLRSANNEQFF. This sequence joins TRBV29-1 and TRBJ2-1, with D unclear. CDR1 is SQVTM, CDR2 ANQGSEA, per germline. Trimming took 4 bases from V and 5 from J, leaving 15 bases between them. This CDR3 has 14 amino acids.

The genes are TRBV27 and TRBJ2-3, with TRBD2 matching over 7 bases. The CDR3 loop spans 15 amino acids. The germline V gene has CDR1 MNHEY and CDR2 SMNVEV (reference sequence). Trimming cost V 2 bases and J 3 bases; bases outside gene matches: 5. The CDR3 is CASSLNLAVTDTQYF. CDR3 in DNA: TGTGCCAGCAGTTTAAACCTAGCGGTTACAGATACGCAGTATTTT.

This clone is a singleton in its sample. This chain links TRBV7-2 with TRBJ2-5; TRBD2 is a possible D gene (6 bases). The length of the CDR3 is 13 residues. The V gene lost 1 base and the J gene lost 4 bases, with 7 bases spanning the gap. Germline values: CDR1 SGHTA, CDR2 FQGNSA. This CDR3 reads CASSLEGGETQYF. Here the CDR3 DNA reads TGTGCCAGCAGCTTAGAGGGAGGAGAGACCCAGTACTTC. Looking up the rest from reference TRBV7-2 and TRBJ2-5 gives the full variable domain: GAGVSQSPSNKVTEKGKDVELRCDPISGHTALYWYRQSLGQGLEFLIYFQGNSAPDKSGLPSDRFSAERTGGSVSTLTIQRTQQEDSAVYLCASSLEGGETQYFGPGTRLLVL.

The chain is built from TRBV9 and TRBJ2-7, with TRBD2 matching 11 bases. This CDR3 contains 14 residues. With V trimmed by 5 bases and J by 7 bases, 8 bases remained unmatched. Germline V CDR1 and CDR2: SGDLS, YYNGEE. The CDR3, as DNA: TGTGCCAGCAGACCTGGACTAGCGGGCGGGGAGCAGTACTTC. Protein sequence: CASRPGLAGGEQYF.

The chain uses TRBV7-2 and TRBJ1-6; 8 bases match TRBD1. The V and J ends lost 1 base and 10 bases, in that order; junction bases with no gene match: 3. CDR3 length: 14 residues. The germline gives CDR1 SGHTA, CDR2 FQGNSA. The CDR3 bases are TGTGCCAGCAGCTTAGGCAGGGGGCAATCACCCCTCCACTTT. The encoded protein is CASSLGRGQSPLHF.

This clone was counted between two and nine times. The CDR3 coding sequence is TGTGCCACCAGTGATCCGGGATCGCTGGAGACCCAGTACTTC. Residues: CATSDPGSLETQYF. The gene calls are TRBV24-1 and TRBJ2-5; tentatively, D is TRBD2 (5 bases). The CDR3 spans 14 residues. Per the germline V gene, CDR1 is KGHDR and CDR2 is SFDVKD. The V end was cut by 3 bases, the J end by 5 bases, with 12 bases between.

The chain combines TRBV6-1 with TRBJ1-2; D unresolved. The length of the CDR3 is 12 residues. Trimming removed 2 bases from V and 5 bases from J, with 6 bases in between. CDR1 and CDR2 from the germline V gene are MNHNS and SASEGT. CDR3 in amino acids: CASSESVYGYTF. In nucleotides, the CDR3 is TGTGCCAGCAGTGAATCAGTTTATGGCTACACCTTC.

V is TRBV27 and J is TRBJ1-5; TRBD1 agrees at 8 bases. CDR3 length equals 15 residues. V gave up 6 bases and J gave up 7 bases; unmatched junction bases: 11. The germline V gene encodes CDR1 MNHEY and CDR2 SMNVEV (reference sequence). Here the CDR3 DNA reads TGTGCCAGCAGCCGTTGGGGGACAGGCGGGCAGCCCCAGCATTTT. This sequence encodes CASSRWGTGGQPQHF.

J is TRBJ2-1 and V is TRBV9; D call uncertain. The CDR3 sequence is 15 residues long. Per the germline V gene, CDR1 is SGDLS and CDR2 is YYNGEE. V was clipped by 3 bases and J by 7 bases, with 17 bases between them. This CDR3 reads CASSASSLAWNEQFF. In DNA, the CDR3 is TGTGCCAGCAGCGCCTCCTCACTTGCGTGGAATGAGCAGTTCTTC.

Regarding this clone: A read error may be the cause here, since a much bigger clone is one base away. The V and J genes are TRBV28 and TRBJ2-7; D is perhaps TRBD1 (6 bases). The germline V gene has CDR1 MDHEN and CDR2 SYDVKM. The CDR3 sequence is 13 residues long. Trimming removed 5 bases at V and 0 bases at J, with 8 bases between. CDR3 amino acids: CASSRTVSYEQYF. The CDR3 bases are TGTGCCAGCAGTCGGACAGTCTCCTACGAGCAGTACTTC.

The genes are TRBV24-1 and TRBJ1-5; D is unresolved. V dropped 3 bases and J dropped 7 bases, with 12 bases sitting between them. Germline assignment: CDR1 KGHDR and CDR2 SFDVKD. This CDR3 contains 14 residues. CDR3 DNA: TGTGCCACCAGTGATGGCGGGGTTAACCAGCCCCAGCATTTT. Its protein product is CATSDGGVNQPQHF.

This sequence joins TRBV19 and TRBJ1-4; TRBD1 might be the D (5 bases). CDR3 length equals 12 residues. With 9 bases removed from V and 6 bases from J, the gap between germline ends came to 11 bases. CDR1 and CDR2 (germline): LNHDA, SQIVND (reference sequence). The CDR3 sequence is CASGTGDEKLFF. In DNA, the CDR3 is TGTGCCAGCGGGACGGGAGATGAAAAACTGTTTTTT.